The 29 T cell receptor beta chains below were found in one sample sequenced in a study of T-cell memory formation after mild COVID-19 (dated by TCRdb to about 2021). Libraries were prepared through 5' RACE. TCRdb shows the sequencer as Illumina NovaSeq 6000. TCRdb reran the public reads through fastp at Q25 and MiXCR, keeping productive beta chains. Under each unique CDR3 protein, matching rows form one entry showing the most common genes and DNA. Across this sample there are about 320,000 distinct CDR3 sequences, with 13% to 15% seen only once. The leading ten clones occupy roughly a fifth of the sample. What was sequenced was PBMCs or a T cell subset sorted from them (not recorded which). Source of these receptors: a man between 18 and 35 years old who had mild COVID-19 (a few samples of this study predate the infection). The sample titles of this study are shuffled in the database, so cell type and time point are left out; the donor was told from shared clones.

This clonotype was seen a few times. The genes are TRBV7-8 and TRBJ2-7; the match to TRBD1 covers 9 bases. CDR1 is SGHVS and CDR2 is FQNEAQ in the germline V gene. The CDR3 extends over 15 amino acids. J gave up 2 bases and V 4 bases, and 6 bases lay outside the gene matches. DNA for the CDR3: TGTGCCAGCAGCTCCACCGGGACAGGGCCCTACGAGCAGTACGTC. Translation gives CASSSTGTGPYEQYV.

V and J are TRBV5-1 and TRBJ1-1, with D perhaps matching TRBD1 (6 bases). The V gene lost 0 bases and the J gene lost 4 bases, with 16 bases spanning the gap. This CDR3 spans 16 amino acids. Germline V gene data show CDR1 as SGHRS and CDR2 as YFSETQ. The CDR3, as DNA: TGCGCCAGCAGCTTGGCTCGGGGGGGCGCGGGCACTGAAGCTTTCTTT. It is translated as CASSLARGGAGTEAFF.

The J gene is TRBJ1-5, the V gene TRBV6-5; TRBD1 matches 7 bases. V was clipped by 5 bases and J by 5 bases; unmatched bases: 3. CDR1 and CDR2 (germline): MNHEY, SVGAGI. The CDR3 has 13 residues. The CDR3 DNA sequence: TGTGCCAGCAGTGTCACAGGGGATCAGCCCCAGCATTTT. This gives the protein CASSVTGDQPQHF.

This clonotype was seen only a few times. This rearrangement joins TRBV6-6 to TRBJ2-7; D gene ambiguous. Germline CDR1 and CDR2: MNHNY and SVGAGI (reference sequence). The CDR3 has 14 amino acids. V gave up 2 bases and J gave up 1 base, with 9 bases separating them. CDR3 DNA sequence: TGTGCCAGCAGTTACCTGGCAGCATCCTACGAGCAGTACTTC. This encodes CASSYLAASYEQYF.

The V and J genes are TRBV7-9 and TRBJ1-2, with D unclear. The germline V and J ends were trimmed by 5 bases and 0 bases, with 7 bases remaining between them. Germline CDR1 SEHNR, CDR2 FQNEAQ (reference sequence). This CDR3 contains 13 residues. CDR3 sequence reads: CASSGHPNYGYTF. CDR3 sequence (DNA): TGTGCCAGCAGCGGTCACCCTAACTATGGCTACACCTTC.

There are a few counts of this clonotype. V and J are TRBV7-6 and TRBJ2-1; tentatively, D is TRBD1 (5 bases). Trimming cost V 10 bases and J 7 bases, with 17 bases left between them. The CDR3 totals 13 residues. Germline CDR1 and CDR2: SGHVS and FNYEAQ. The CDR3: CAIVDSLLNEQFF. CDR3 DNA sequence: TGTGCCATCGTCGACAGTCTACTAAATGAGCAGTTCTTC. Complete variable domain (other parts from reference TRBV7-6 and TRBJ2-1): GAGVSQSPRYKVTKRGQDVALRCDPISGHVSLYWYRQALGQGPEFLTYFNYEAQQDKSGLPNDRFSAERPEGSISTLTIQRTEQRDSAMYRCAIVDSLLNEQFFGPGTRLTVL.

This clonotype was found a few times. The chain links TRBV7-2 to TRBJ2-1; D may be TRBD1 (6 bases). In germline, CDR1 is SGHTA, CDR2 FQGNSA. Deletions cut 0 bases from V and 8 bases from J, with 11 bases between. The CDR3 has 14 residues. For the CDR3, the DNA is TGTGCCAGCAGCTTAGCCGGGACAATCGATGAGCAGTTCTTC. Protein: CASSLAGTIDEQFF.

This clonotype was counted only a few times. The rearrangement links TRBV7-8 to TRBJ1-3, with 7 bases aligning to TRBD1. Germline trimming cut 0 bases from V and 4 bases from J; bases unmatched to any gene: 3. The length of the CDR3 is 15 residues. In germline, CDR1 is SGHVS, CDR2 FQNEAQ. The DNA of the CDR3 is TGTGCCAGCAGCTTAGCAAGGGACAGAGGAAACACCATATATTTT. Its protein product is CASSLARDRGNTIYF.

In its sample, this clonotype was seen a few times. The gene calls are TRBV7-9 and TRBJ2-6; D ambiguous. Germline CDR1 is SEHNR and CDR2 is FQNEAQ (reference sequence). Trimming pared 5 bases from V and 0 bases from J, leaving 14 bases between. This CDR3 spans 17 amino acids. Here the CDR3 DNA reads TGTGCCAGCAGCCCCGAAAGGTGGCTCTCTGGGGCCAACGTCCTGACTTTC. Protein product: CASSPERWLSGANVLTF.

The chain joins TRBV10-3 to TRBJ2-5, with TRBD2 matching over 14 bases. Germline values: CDR1 ENHRY, CDR2 SYGVKD. V trimming: 6 bases; J trimming: 4 bases; junction bases outside the gene matches: 10. CDR3 size: 17 residues. In nucleotides, the CDR3 is TGTGCCATCAGCCCGCCCCCCGGACTAGCGGGGGGAGAGACCCAGTACTTC. Encoded protein: CAISPPPGLAGGETQYF.

This clonotype was recorded at least ten times. This chain connects TRBV6-2 or TRBV6-3 to TRBJ2-3; 8 bases match TRBD2. The germline V gene has CDR1 MNHEY and CDR2 SVGEGT. This CDR3 has 15 amino acids. V lost 7 bases and J lost 2; bases outside the gene matches: 8. The CDR3 here is CASTWAGGLTDTQYF. CDR3 bases: TGTGCCAGCACCTGGGCGGGGGGACTCACAGATACGCAGTATTTT.

CDR3 sequence: CASSSQGLQETQYF. Here the CDR3 DNA reads TGTGCCAGCAGCTCACAGGGGCTTCAAGAGACCCAGTACTTC. This chain connects TRBV7-2 to TRBJ2-5, with TRBD1 matching 7 bases. Germline V gene data show CDR1 as SGHTA and CDR2 as FQGNSA. J was trimmed by 2 bases and V by 4 bases; bases with no gene match: 4. The CDR3 contains 14 residues.

V gene TRBV6-5 combines with J gene TRBJ1-1; D is unresolved. Germline CDR1 is MNHEY and CDR2 is SVGAGI. Trimming pared 1 base from V and 6 bases from J, leaving 6 bases between. The CDR3 is 12 residues long. CDR3 protein: CASSYYGSEAFF. CDR3 DNA sequence: TGTGCCAGCAGTTACTATGGCTCTGAAGCTTTCTTT.

In this sample, this clonotype turned up a few times. V usage is TRBV7-8 and J usage is TRBJ1-6; the D is unclear. This CDR3 has 15 residues. CDR1 and CDR2 from the germline V gene are SGHVS and FQNEAQ. The V end lost 5 bases, the J end lost 8 bases, and 16 bases lay between the germline ends. The CDR3 loop reads CASSADEQSHSPLHF. The CDR3 region has the DNA TGTGCCAGCAGCGCCGATGAACAGAGCCATTCACCCCTCCACTTT.

This chain uses TRBV7-9 with TRBJ2-1; no firm D call. CDR3 length: 16 amino acids. Germline V gives CDR1 SEHNR, CDR2 FQNEAQ (reference sequence). V gave up 6 bases and J gave up 2 bases, with 17 bases separating them. The CDR3 here is CASRRGAQAPYNEQFF. In nucleotides, the CDR3 is TGTGCCAGCAGGCGAGGAGCCCAGGCTCCCTACAATGAGCAGTTCTTC.

V and J are TRBV20-1 and TRBJ1-1; tentatively, D is TRBD1 (6 bases). The CDR3 loop spans 13 amino acids. Germline CDR1 is DFQATT and CDR2 is SNEGSKA (reference sequence). Trimming cost V 3 bases and J 1 base, with 9 bases left between them. The CDR3 loop is CSASRTANTEAFF. The CDR3 DNA sequence: TGCAGTGCTAGCAGGACAGCGAACACTGAAGCTTTCTTT.

In its sample, this clonotype was seen many times. Sequence at one end of the junction differs from germline and may be a read error. V is TRBV7-9 and J is TRBJ2-1; a weak D match, TRBD1 (5 bases). Germline CDR1 reads SEHNR; CDR2 reads FQNEAQ (reference sequence). This CDR3 has 13 amino acids. In DNA form, the CDR3 reads TGTGCCAGCAGATTAGACAGCTACAATGAGCAGTTCTTC. Its protein product is CASRLDSYNEQFF.

This clonotype was picked up a small number of times. This sequence joins TRBV7-2 and TRBJ1-2, with D maybe TRBD1 (6 bases). The CDR3 is 13 amino acids. Germline loops: CDR1 SGHTA, CDR2 FQGNSA. V was clipped by 5 bases and J by 4 bases, with 11 bases between them. The CDR3 DNA sequence: TGTGCCAGCAGCCCAACAGGGACCTATGGCTACACCTTC. Amino acid sequence: CASSPTGTYGYTF.

This clonotype has more than one count but fewer than ten. The V and J genes are TRBV4-3 and TRBJ2-2; D perhaps matches TRBD1 (6 bases). V was pared by 3 bases and J by 5 bases, with 10 bases between. Germline-derived CDR1 and CDR2 are LGHNA and YSLEER. The CDR3 has 14 residues. CDR3 nucleotide sequence: TGCGCCAGCAGCCAGGTAGACAGGACCGGGGAGCTGTTTTTT. It codes for CASSQVDRTGELFF.

This chain connects TRBV5-1 to TRBJ1-1, with a possible D match to TRBD1 (5 bases). The CDR3 has 14 residues. V lost 0 bases and J 7 bases, leaving 13 bases between the germline ends. Per germline, CDR1 SGHRS and CDR2 YFSETQ. The CDR3 nucleotides are TGCGCCAGCAGCTTGGAACGGGCGGGGCGTGAAGCTTTCTTT. Protein sequence: CASSLERAGREAFF. The entire variable domain, with the rest obtained from reference TRBV5-1 and TRBJ1-1, is as follows: KAGVTQTPRYLIKTRGQQVTLSCSPISGHRSVSWYQQTPGQGLQFLFEYFSETQRNKGNFPGRFSGRQFSNSRSEMNVSTLELGDSALYLCASSLERAGREAFFGQGTRLTVV.

The chain has TRBV14 and TRBJ2-2; D not resolved. The ends were cut back, 3 bases at V and 5 bases at J, with 13 bases in the middle. Germline CDR1 and CDR2: SGHDN and FVKESK. The CDR3 is made up of 15 amino acids. The CDR3 coding sequence is TGTGCCAGCAGCCAGACGGTAGTTTCGACCGGGGAGCTGTTTTTT. The encoded protein is CASSQTVVSTGELFF.

The chain joins TRBV13 to TRBJ2-7; D is unclear. The CDR3 is 13 amino acids. Germline loops: CDR1 PRHDT, CDR2 FYEKMQ (reference sequence). Trimming stripped 6 bases from V and 1 base from J, with 10 bases between. CDR3 DNA: TGTGCCAGCAGTCAAGCATGGTCCTACGAGCAGTACTTC. This encodes CASSQAWSYEQYF.

This clonotype was counted a few times. This sequence joins TRBV3-1 and TRBJ2-7; 7 nucleotides align to TRBD2. V was pared by 10 bases and J by 6 bases, with 12 bases of the junction left unmatched. Germline V gene data show CDR1 as LGHDT and CDR2 as YNNKEL (reference sequence). The length of the CDR3 is 13 residues. CDR3 region: CATRGGNGREQYF. The CDR3 DNA is TGTGCCACCCGGGGAGGGAACGGGCGCGAGCAGTACTTC.

The V call is TRBV12-3 or TRBV12-4, the J call TRBJ1-5, with a tentative D call TRBD1 (5 bases). V was shortened by 3 bases and J by 0 bases, with 9 bases between the two germline ends. The CDR3 sequence is 15 residues long. The DNA of the CDR3 is TGTGCCAGCAGTTTCTCAGGGAATAGCAATCAGCCCCAGCATTTT. Its translation: CASSFSGNSNQPQHF.

The J gene is TRBJ2-1, the V gene TRBV7-8; the match to TRBD2 covers 8 bases. CDR3 size: 15 residues. Germline V CDR1 and CDR2: SGHVS, FQNEAQ. V was pared by 4 bases and J by 4 bases, with 6 bases of the junction left unmatched. CDR3 sequence (DNA): TGTGCCAGCAGCTCTCCAACTAGCGGTTACAATGAGCAGTTCTTC. Amino acid sequence: CASSSPTSGYNEQFF.

This clonotype was seen only a few times. The chain is built from TRBV4-1 and TRBJ2-5; 8 bases match TRBD1. CDR3 length: 12 amino acids. CDR1 and CDR2 (germline): MGHRA, YSYEKL. V shed 6 bases, J shed 8 bases, and the junction held 5 bases outside the gene matches. The CDR3 spells CASSWQGATQYF. CDR3 sequence (DNA): TGCGCCAGCAGTTGGCAGGGGGCAACCCAGTACTTC.

The rearrangement links TRBV6-2 or TRBV6-3 to TRBJ2-7; 7 nucleotides align to TRBD1. The CDR3 has 16 residues. V lost 7 bases to trimming and J lost 0 bases; unmatched junction nucleotides: 12. The germline V gene has CDR1 MNHEY and CDR2 SVGEGT. In DNA, the CDR3 is TGTGCCAGCACCCGACAGGGCGGAGGTAGCTCCTACGAGCAGTACGTC. Encoded protein: CASTRQGGGSSYEQYV.

This clonotype was picked up a small number of times. This rearrangement joins TRBV5-1 to TRBJ1-3, with no clear D. Per germline, CDR1 SGHRS and CDR2 YFSETQ. V was pared by 4 bases and J by 1 base, with 12 bases between. This CDR3 spans 15 amino acids. The CDR3 DNA reads TGCGCCAGCAGCCCAACCGGCCTTTCTGGAAACACCATATATTTT. Translated: CASSPTGLSGNTIYF.

V usage is TRBV14 and J usage is TRBJ2-3; no firm D call. Trimming cost V 0 bases and J 0 bases, with 16 bases left between them. CDR1 is SGHDN, CDR2 FVKESK, per germline. The length of the CDR3 is 18 residues. DNA for the CDR3: TGTGCCAGCAGCCAAGAGTGGGTCGGGCAGTTGAGCACAGATACGCAGTATTTT. It encodes CASSQEWVGQLSTDTQYF.